These 12 T cell receptor beta chains share one sample of origin, sequenced in a study of response to subunit inactivated influenza vaccine listed by TCRdb under 2018. The library came from RT-PCR. The run used an Illumina HiSeq 2500. TCRdb reprocessed the public reads (quality trimming at Q25 with fastp, clone calling with MiXCR) and kept in-frame beta chains. A single entry per CDR3 protein holds the most common genes and DNA from its merged rows. For this sample the table gives over 650,000 distinct CDR3 sequences, of which about 18% were detected only once. Roughly a tenth of the sample rests with the top ten. The specimen was PBMCs from blood, collected more than 4 days after vaccination. Receptors were obtained from a man over 45 who received an inactivated influenza vaccine. Donor details come from another sample of the same person, matched by shared clones.

This clonotype was seen just once. V and J are TRBV28 and TRBJ2-7; TRBD2 matches 7 bases. The CDR3 spans 13 residues. Germline V CDR1 and CDR2: MDHEN, SYDVKM. V shed 8 bases and J 4 bases; nucleotides not matched to a gene: 8. The CDR3 sequence: CASSNGRGYEQYF. The CDR3 DNA follows: TGTGCCAGCTCAAATGGGAGGGGATACGAGCAGTACTTC.

Comment on this clonotype: The junction differs from germline at one of its ends, possibly a read error. The V call is TRBV2, the J call TRBJ2-5; 14 bases line up with TRBD2. The CDR3 is made up of 18 amino acids. Germline V lookup: CDR1 SNHLY, CDR2 FYNNEI. CDR3 in DNA: TGTGCCCGCAGTTTAGCGCGACTAGCGGGAGGGCCTAGAGAGACCCAGTACTTC. Translation gives CARSLARLAGGPRETQYF.

This clonotype was counted once. V is TRBV28 and J is TRBJ2-1; D ambiguous. V gave up 8 bases and J gave up 0 bases, with 5 bases separating them. In germline, CDR1 is MDHEN, CDR2 SYDVKM. This CDR3 is built from 12 residues. The chain's CDR3 is CASQSSYNEQFF. CDR3 sequence (DNA): TGTGCCAGCCAGAGCTCCTACAATGAGCAGTTCTTC.

This chain uses TRBV30 with TRBJ2-7, with TRBD1 as a possible D gene (6 bases). The V and J ends lost 4 bases and 2 bases respectively, with 18 bases between them. There are 15 residues in the CDR3. Germline assignment: CDR1 GTSNPN and CDR2 SVGIG (reference sequence). The CDR3 protein is CAWTSPYRATYEQYF. The CDR3, as DNA: TGTGCCTGGACCTCACCCTACAGGGCCACCTACGAGCAGTACTTC.

In this sample, this clonotype turned up a few times. The rearrangement links TRBV7-2 to TRBJ2-7, with D possibly matching TRBD1 (7 bases). The germline V gene encodes CDR1 SGHTA and CDR2 FQGNSA. V lost 6 bases and J lost 4, with 16 bases in between. The CDR3 is 14 amino acids. The CDR3 nucleotides read TGTGCCAGCAGAGGGGGCGGGACTTTGTACGAGCAGTACTTC. This translates into CASRGGGTLYEQYF.

This chain uses TRBV7-2 with TRBJ2-2, with no clear D. With 1 base removed from V and 6 bases from J, the gap between germline ends came to 12 bases. CDR1 and CDR2 from the germline V gene are SGHTA and FQGNSA. The CDR3 totals 15 residues. As DNA, the CDR3 is TGTGCCAGCAGCTTAGGGTACAAGGGTTCCGGGGAGCTGTTTTTT. It is translated as CASSLGYKGSGELFF.

V gene TRBV6-1 combines with J gene TRBJ2-7; D might be TRBD2 (5 bases). Trimming shortened V by 5 bases and J by 3 bases, and 14 bases separated the two germline ends. From germline, CDR1 is MNHNS and CDR2 SASEGT. CDR3 length: 14 residues. The CDR3, as DNA: TGTGCCAGCAGTATCCCTCGGGATTACTACGAGCAGTACTTC. Amino acid sequence: CASSIPRDYYEQYF.

This CDR3 is CASSVGDGGRNVDTQYF. In DNA, the CDR3 is TGTGCCAGCAGCGTAGGGGATGGCGGGAGGAATGTGGATACGCAGTATTTT. This rearrangement joins TRBV9 to TRBJ2-3, with TRBD2 matching over 8 bases. Germline V gives CDR1 SGDLS, CDR2 YYNGEE. With V trimmed by 0 bases and J by 6 bases, 12 bases remained unmatched. The CDR3 extends over 17 amino acids.

This clonotype was counted between two and nine times. V is TRBV6-1 and J is TRBJ1-2, with a weak D call TRBD1 (6 bases). Germline values: CDR1 MNHNS, CDR2 SASEGT. The CDR3 covers 12 residues. V shed 6 bases and J shed 5 bases, with 10 bases lying between them. CDR3 residues: CASRDRPYGYTF. The CDR3 DNA reads as TGTGCCAGCAGAGACAGGCCTTATGGCTACACCTTC.

This clonotype showed up just a few times. The gene calls are TRBV5-1 and TRBJ1-1; D not resolved. Per germline, CDR1 SGHRS and CDR2 YFSETQ. V was shortened by 0 bases and J by 1 base, with 7 bases between the two germline ends. The length of the CDR3 is 14 residues. CDR3 sequence: CASSLARKNTEAFF. The CDR3 nucleotides are TGCGCCAGCAGCTTGGCCCGGAAGAACACTGAAGCTTTCTTT. The variable domain in full, completed from reference TRBV5-1 and TRBJ1-1, reads KAGVTQTPRYLIKTRGQQVTLSCSPISGHRSVSWYQQTPGQGLQFLFEYFSETQRNKGNFPGRFSGRQFSNSRSEMNVSTLELGDSALYLCASSLARKNTEAFFGQGTRLTVV.

This clonotype has a handful of counts. This sequence joins TRBV7-9 and TRBJ2-1; D possibly corresponds to TRBD2 (5 bases). The CDR3 contains 14 residues. Per the germline V gene, CDR1 is SEHNR and CDR2 is FQNEAQ (reference sequence). Trimming left V 0 bases short and J 8 bases short, with 11 bases between. CDR3 coding DNA: TGTGCCAGCAGCTTAGCTCCAGCGGCAGATGAGCAGTTCTTC. Translating gives CASSLAPAADEQFF. The entire variable domain, with the rest obtained from reference TRBV7-9 and TRBJ2-1, is as follows: DTGVSQNPRHKITKRGQNVTFRCDPISEHNRLYWYRQTLGQGPEFLTYFQNEAQLEKSRLLSDRFSAERPKGSFSTLEIQRTEQGDSAMYLCASSLAPAADEQFFGPGTRLTVL.

This clonotype has only a few counts. The chain joins TRBV11-1 to TRBJ2-7; 7 nucleotides line up with TRBD2. This CDR3 comprises 18 residues. The germline CDR1 and CDR2 sequences are SGHAT and FQDESV (reference sequence). Trimming cost V 0 bases and J 0 bases; bases outside gene matches: 11. DNA for the CDR3: TGTGCCAGCAGCTTAGCCTGGGCTAGCGGAAGGAGCTCCTACGAGCAGTACTTC. Translating it yields CASSLAWASGRSSYEQYF.